The clone carrying this TCR beta chain was picked up a small number of times. Antigen unknown. TCRdb called the reads again in MiXCR, with one record for every CDR3 protein. Of hundreds of thousands of distinct CDR3 sequences listed, approximately 32% are singletons. The sample originates from a study of T cell repertoires in cytomegalovirus infection. Germline V gives CDR1 MNHNS, CDR2 SASEGT. With 1 base clipped from V and 3 bases from J, the junction kept 3 bases outside the gene matches. The CDR3 has 15 residues. This clonotype originated in a human donor in good health (CMV status not recorded). Some clones in this sample may be carry-over from other donors' samples. The source was cultured CD8+ T cells from PBMCs, collected from culture after CMV antigen stimulation. V usage is TRBV6-1 and J usage is TRBJ2-3; TRBD2 matches at 8 bases. The CDR3, as DNA: TGTGCCAGCAGTGAAGTTGCGGGGGGAACAGATACGCAGTATTTT. It specifies CASSEVAGGTDTQYF.